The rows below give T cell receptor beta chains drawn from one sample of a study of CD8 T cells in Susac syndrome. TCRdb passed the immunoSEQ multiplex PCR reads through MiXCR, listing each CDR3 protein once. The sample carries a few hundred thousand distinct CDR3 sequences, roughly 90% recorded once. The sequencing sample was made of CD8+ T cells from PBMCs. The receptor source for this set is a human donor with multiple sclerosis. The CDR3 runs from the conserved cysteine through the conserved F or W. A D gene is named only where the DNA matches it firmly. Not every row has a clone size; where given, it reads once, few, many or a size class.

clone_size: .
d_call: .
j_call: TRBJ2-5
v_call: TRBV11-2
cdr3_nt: TGTGCCAGCAGCTTAGCCGGAGGGAAAGAGACCCAGTACTTC
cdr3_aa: CASSLAGGKETQYF

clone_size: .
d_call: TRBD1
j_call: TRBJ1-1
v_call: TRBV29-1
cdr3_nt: TGCAGCGTTGACACAGGGGGCGGGCTTGGAGCTGAAGCTTTCTTT
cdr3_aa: CSVDTGGGLGAEAFF

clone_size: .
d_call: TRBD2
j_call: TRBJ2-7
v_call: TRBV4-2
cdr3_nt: TGTGCCAGCAGCCAAGGGGGACTAGCGGGGGGTATCTACGAGCAGTACTTC
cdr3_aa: CASSQGGLAGGIYEQYF

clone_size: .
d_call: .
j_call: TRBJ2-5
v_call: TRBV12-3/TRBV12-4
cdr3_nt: TGTGCCAGCAGTTTACCTTTAGACGGAGAGACCCAGTACTTC
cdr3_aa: CASSLPLDGETQYF

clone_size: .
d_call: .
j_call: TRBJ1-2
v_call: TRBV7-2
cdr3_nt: TGTGCCAGCTACTTGGGGGCCGCTCAGGGCTACACCTTC
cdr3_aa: CASYLGAAQGYTF

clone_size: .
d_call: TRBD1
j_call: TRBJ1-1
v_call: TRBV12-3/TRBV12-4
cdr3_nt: TGTGCCAGCAGTGAAACAGGGGGCCGGGAAGCTTTCTTT
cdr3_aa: CASSETGGREAFF

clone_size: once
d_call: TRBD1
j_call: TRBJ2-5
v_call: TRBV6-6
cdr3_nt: TGTGCCAGCAGTCAGAGGGACAGCGAAGAAGTGACCCAGTACTTC
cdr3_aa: CASSQRDSEEVTQYF

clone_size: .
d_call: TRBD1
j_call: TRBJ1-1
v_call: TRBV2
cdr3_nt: TGTGCCAGCAGCGAGGCCAGGGGGCCTGAAGCTTTCTTT
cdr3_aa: CASSEARGPEAFF

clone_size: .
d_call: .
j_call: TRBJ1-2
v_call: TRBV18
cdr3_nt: TGTGCCAGCTCACCAGAGGGGAATAACTATGGCTACACCTTC
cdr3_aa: CASSPEGNNYGYTF

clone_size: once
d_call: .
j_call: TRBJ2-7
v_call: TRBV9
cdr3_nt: TGTGCCAGCAGCGTAGGGCAAGGGTTCGGAGGCGAGCAGTACTTC
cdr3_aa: CASSVGQGFGGEQYF

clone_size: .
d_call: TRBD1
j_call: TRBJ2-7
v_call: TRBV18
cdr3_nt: TGTGCCAGCTCACCCTTCCCGGGACAGGGGTCCTACGAGCAGTACTTC
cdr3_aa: CASSPFPGQGSYEQYF

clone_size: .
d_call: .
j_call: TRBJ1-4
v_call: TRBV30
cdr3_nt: TGTGCCTGGAATCAGGGAGGGCTAAGGGAAAAACTGTTTTTT
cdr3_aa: CAWNQGGLREKLFF

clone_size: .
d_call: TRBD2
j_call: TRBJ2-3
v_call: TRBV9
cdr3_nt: TGTGCCAGCAGCGTAGGGACTAGCGGAGCGACAGATACGCAGTATTTT
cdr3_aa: CASSVGTSGATDTQYF

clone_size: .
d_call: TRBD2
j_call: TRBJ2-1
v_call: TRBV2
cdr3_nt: TGTGCCAGCAGTGATCCCAGCGGGGGGGCCGTTAATGAGCAGTTCTTC
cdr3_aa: CASSDPSGGAVNEQFF

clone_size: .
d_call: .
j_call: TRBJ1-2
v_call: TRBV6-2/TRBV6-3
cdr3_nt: TGTGCCAGCAGTACTAACAGCTATGGCTACACCTTC
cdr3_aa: CASSTNSYGYTF

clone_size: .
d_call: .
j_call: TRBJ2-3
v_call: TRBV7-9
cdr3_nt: TGTGCCAGCAGCCGTTGGGACGCAGATACGCAGTATTTT
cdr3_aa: CASSRWDADTQYF

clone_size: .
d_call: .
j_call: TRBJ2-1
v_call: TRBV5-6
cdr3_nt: TGTGCCAGCAGCTTCATTTCCACGTACAATGAGCAGTTCTTC
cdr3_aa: CASSFISTYNEQFF

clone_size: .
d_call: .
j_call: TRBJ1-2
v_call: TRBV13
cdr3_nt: TGTGCCAGCAGCCCAGGGAAGAGTAACTATGGCTACACCTTC
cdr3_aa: CASSPGKSNYGYTF

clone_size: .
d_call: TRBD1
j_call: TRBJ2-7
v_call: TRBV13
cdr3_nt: TGTGCCAGCAGCCCGCGTCACAGGGGGTCCGTCGAGCAGTACTTC
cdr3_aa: CASSPRHRGSVEQYF

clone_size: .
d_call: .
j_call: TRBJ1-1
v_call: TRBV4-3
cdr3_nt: TGCGCCAGCAGCCAAGATTGGGGGGCAAGGACTGAAGCTTTCTTT
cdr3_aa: CASSQDWGARTEAFF

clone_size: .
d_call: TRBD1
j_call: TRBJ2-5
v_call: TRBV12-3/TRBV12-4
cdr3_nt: TGTGCCAGCAGCCTCGGACAGGAGGAAGAGACCCAGTACTTC
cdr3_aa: CASSLGQEEETQYF

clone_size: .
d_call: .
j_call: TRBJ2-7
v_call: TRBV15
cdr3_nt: TGTGCCACCAGCAGAGAGGCTCGACCCTCCTACGAGCAGTACTTC
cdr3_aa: CATSREARPSYEQYF

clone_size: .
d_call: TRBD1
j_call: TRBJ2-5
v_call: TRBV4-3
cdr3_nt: TGCGCCAGCAGCCAAGATCTCGGACAGGGGGCAGAGACCCAGTACTTC
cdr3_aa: CASSQDLGQGAETQYF

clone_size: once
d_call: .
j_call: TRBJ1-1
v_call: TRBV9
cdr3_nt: TGTGCCAGCAGCCCAGGCGGTTCTCCTGGGAACACTGAAGCTTTCTTT
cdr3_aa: CASSPGGSPGNTEAFF

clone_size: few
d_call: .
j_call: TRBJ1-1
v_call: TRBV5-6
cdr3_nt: TGTGCCAGCAGCTTGGCGGGGGACACTGAAGCTTTCTTT
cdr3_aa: CASSLAGDTEAFF

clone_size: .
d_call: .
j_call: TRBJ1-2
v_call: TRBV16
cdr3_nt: TGTGCCAGCAGCCAAAGGGACCCACTCAGACAGGCGAATAACTATGGCTACACCTTC
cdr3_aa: CASSQRDPLRQANNYGYTF

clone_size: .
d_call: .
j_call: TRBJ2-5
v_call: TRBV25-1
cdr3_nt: TGTGCCAGCAGTTATGCATTGGGAGCCCAGTACTTC
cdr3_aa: CASSYALGAQYF